This T cell receptor beta chain stems from a study of metastatic and nonmetastatic thyroid tumors. Background on the study: The authors compared repertoires across blood and tumor or nodule tissue from malignant and benign thyroid patients. The study's findings and limits: A significant increase in TCR beta diversity was reportedly seen in malignant thyroid tumors relative to benign nodules, in blood and tumor.

This clone was detected ten times or more. The antigen is unknown. Before thyroid surgery, none of the patients had received any treatment. Authors' data handling: To classify distant metastasis in papillary thyroid cancer, a model was built from CDR3 differences across clinicopathological groups. TCRdb called clones again from the PCR reads with MiXCR. The V and J calls here are based on TCRdb, not the publication. This sample has 70,000 or so clones, with 12% to 15% found just once. The CDR3 is 16 amino acids. Germline V gene data show CDR1 as LGHNA and CDR2 as YNFKEQ. V gave up 4 bases and J gave up 4 bases; unmatched junction bases: 7.

This receptor was identified in a male donor with papillary thyroid cancer or a benign thyroid nodule (not recorded which). Some clones in this sample may be carry-over from other donors' samples. The chain has TRBV4-2 and TRBJ2-1, with 10 bases that match TRBD2. Material for sequencing was blood. The CDR3 coding sequence is TGTGCCAGCAGCCCCAATTCGGGACTAGCGTACAATGAGCAGTTCTTC. It translates to CASSPNSGLAYNEQFF.